These 19 T cell receptor beta chains originate from one sample sequenced in a study of blood T cells in healthy people across ages. Then a second PCR, running roughly 7 to 11 cycles, was carried out with a sample-barcoded 5' primer and a J-beta primer mix. One entry per CDR3 protein, called by TCRdb with MiXCR from the 5' RACE reads. The data hold hundreds of thousands of distinct CDR3 sequences, with about half observed a single time. Sequencing used blood. These TCRs come from a woman aged 60-75 years in good health.

This clonotype was observed a handful of times. This chain uses TRBV6-2 or TRBV6-3 with TRBJ2-4, with TRBD1 as a possible D gene (6 bases). Per the germline V gene, CDR1 is MNHEY and CDR2 is SVGEGT. The V end lost 8 bases, the J end lost 0 bases, and 17 bases lay between the germline ends. The CDR3 is 16 amino acids. Here the CDR3 reads CASRTRQAIAKNIQYF. The CDR3 DNA reads as TGTGCCAGCCGAACTCGACAGGCGATAGCCAAAAACATTCAGTACTTC.

Remarks on this clonotype: This may come from a read error, since a much larger clone is one base off. The chain joins TRBV10-3 to TRBJ2-3; TRBD2 matches 9 bases. CDR1 is ENHRY, CDR2 SYGVKD, per germline. The CDR3 has 15 residues. In nucleotides, the CDR3 is TGTGCCATCAGTGAGAGCGGGAGGACCACAGAGACGCAGTATTTT. Translation gives CAISESGRTTETQYF.

The sample holds a few counts of this clonotype. This chain uses TRBV20-1 with TRBJ2-1; 14 nucleotides line up with TRBD2. The CDR3 covers 15 residues. CDR1 is DFQATT and CDR2 is SNEGSKA in the germline V gene (reference sequence). J lost 9 bases, V lost 6 bases, and 10 bases had no gene match. CDR3 protein: CSAEESGLAGAEQFF. The CDR3 DNA is TGCAGTGCAGAAGAATCGGGACTAGCGGGAGCTGAGCAGTTCTTC.

This chain links TRBV5-1 with TRBJ2-3; 9 positions agree with TRBD2. Germline loops: CDR1 SGHRS, CDR2 YFSETQ. V dropped 4 bases and J dropped 0; count of bases not matched to a gene: 3. The CDR3 sequence is 15 residues long. This chain's CDR3 is CASSRREGSTDTQYF. CDR3 in DNA: TGCGCCAGCAGCAGGCGGGAGGGTAGCACAGATACGCAGTATTTT.

The chain couples TRBV9 to TRBJ1-2, with D perhaps TRBD1 (6 bases). The germline CDR1 and CDR2 sequences are SGDLS and YYNGEE. Trimming took off 3 bases at V and 8 bases at J, with 11 bases between the two ends. This CDR3 is built from 12 residues. This chain's CDR3 is CASSGRGRGYTF. DNA of the CDR3: TGTGCCAGCAGCGGCCGGGGGCGAGGCTACACCTTC.

This clonotype was detected once. The chain has TRBV4-3 and TRBJ2-4, with D perhaps TRBD2 (5 bases). From germline, CDR1 is LGHNA and CDR2 YSLEER. There are 17 residues in the CDR3. V was pared by 1 base and J by 4 bases, with 17 bases between. The CDR3 protein is CASSQVVDYRGKNIQYF. Here the CDR3 DNA reads TGCGCCAGCAGCCAAGTTGTTGACTACAGAGGGAAAAACATTCAGTACTTC.

V gene TRBV20-1 combines with J gene TRBJ2-2; 8 bases agree with TRBD2. The CDR3 is 15 residues long. V was clipped by 6 bases and J by 1 base; unmatched bases: 7. Germline V CDR1 and CDR2: DFQATT, SNEGSKA (reference sequence). Written as DNA, the CDR3 is TGCAGTGCGTGGCCGGCGGGAGGGAACACCGGGGAGCTGTTTTTT. The encoded protein is CSAWPAGGNTGELFF.

This clonotype showed up just a few times. The rearrangement uses TRBV5-4 and TRBJ1-2; D unresolved. Germline assignment: CDR1 SGHNT and CDR2 YYREEE (reference sequence). CDR3 length: 15 amino acids. Trimming removed 0 bases at V and 2 bases at J, with 11 bases between. CDR3 in amino acids: CASSLAGGRNYGYTF. CDR3 nucleotide sequence: TGTGCCAGCAGCTTGGCCGGCGGACGCAACTATGGCTACACCTTC.

This clonotype occurred a few times. The chain uses TRBV28 and TRBJ2-3; D gene ambiguous. Germline CDR1 is MDHEN and CDR2 is SYDVKM. The CDR3 is 12 amino acids. V dropped 4 bases and J dropped 4 bases, with 6 bases sitting between them. The CDR3 sequence: CASSSLADTQYF. CDR3 sequence (DNA): TGTGCCAGCAGTTCCCTAGCAGATACGCAGTATTTT. Full variable domain (missing parts from reference TRBV28 and TRBJ2-3): DVKVTQSSRYLVKRTGEKVFLECVQDMDHENMFWYRQDPGLGLRLIYFSYDVKMKEKGDIPEGYSVSREKKERFSLILESASTNQTSMYLCASSSLADTQYFGPGTRLTVL.

The CDR3 spells CSARDSGKQPQHF. CDR3 DNA sequence: TGCAGTGCTAGAGATTCAGGGAAACAGCCCCAGCATTTT. The chain links TRBV20-1 to TRBJ1-5; D may be TRBD1 (5 bases). This CDR3 spans 13 amino acids. V was shortened by 0 bases and J by 7 bases, with 10 bases between the two germline ends. Germline CDR1 and CDR2: DFQATT and SNEGSKA (reference sequence).

This clonotype was recorded a few times. V usage is TRBV6-6 and J usage is TRBJ2-7; TRBD2 matches 7 bases. Per germline, CDR1 MNHNY and CDR2 SVGAGI (reference sequence). CDR3 size: 16 residues. The ends lost 2 bases at V and 0 bases at J; junction bases unmatched: 7. CDR3 residues: CASSYPGRGSSYEQYF. Here the CDR3 DNA reads TGTGCCAGCAGTTACCCCGGACGCGGGAGCTCCTACGAGCAGTACTTC.

This clonotype was found a few times. The V gene is TRBV14, the J gene TRBJ2-2; unclear D gene. The V gene lost 3 bases and the J gene lost 1 base, with 6 bases spanning the gap. CDR3 length: 14 amino acids. Germline lookup yields CDR1 SGHDN and CDR2 FVKESK. CDR3 nucleotides: TGTGCCAGCAGCCATATGGGGAACACCGGGGAGCTGTTTTTT. Its protein product is CASSHMGNTGELFF.

This clonotype appeared a few times. The V gene is TRBV20-1, the J gene TRBJ1-4; the match to TRBD1 covers 7 bases. Germline CDR1 and CDR2: DFQATT and SNEGSKA (reference sequence). V lost 6 bases and J lost 4; bases outside the gene matches: 8. The CDR3 runs 14 residues. The CDR3 reads CSAIGGASNEKLFF. The CDR3 region has the DNA TGCAGTGCGATAGGGGGCGCAAGTAATGAAAAACTGTTTTTT.

In this sample, this clonotype turned up once. V is TRBV28 and J is TRBJ1-5, with 7 bases aligning to TRBD1. CDR3 length equals 17 residues. Germline values: CDR1 MDHEN, CDR2 SYDVKM. Losses at the gene ends were 1 base for V and 3 bases for J; bases not matched to a gene: 9. The CDR3 DNA reads as TGTGCCAGCAGTTTATTAGCAATGGGACAGCTCAATCAGCCCCAGCATTTT. Residues: CASSLLAMGQLNQPQHF.

The rearrangement links TRBV6-6 to TRBJ1-2, with 7 bases aligning to TRBD1. CDR3 size: 13 residues. V was pared by 6 bases and J by 5 bases, with 6 bases of the junction left unmatched. Per the germline V gene, CDR1 is MNHNY and CDR2 is SVGAGI (reference sequence). DNA for the CDR3: TGTGCCAGCAGACAGGGGATGTGGTATGGCTACACCTTC. Its translation: CASRQGMWYGYTF.

This clonotype was recorded a few times. The rearrangement links TRBV7-9 to TRBJ2-5; D gene uncertain. The CDR3 contains 12 residues. Germline loops: CDR1 SEHNR, CDR2 FQNEAQ (reference sequence). Trimming took 1 base from V and 5 from J, leaving 5 bases between them. In nucleotides, the CDR3 is TGTGCCAGCAGCTTAGTAAGTGAGACCCAGTACTTC. This encodes CASSLVSETQYF. Together with reference TRBV7-9 and TRBJ2-5, the CDR3 gives the full variable domain: DTGVSQNPRHKITKRGQNVTFRCDPISEHNRLYWYRQTLGQGPEFLTYFQNEAQLEKSRLLSDRFSAERPKGSFSTLEIQRTEQGDSAMYLCASSLVSETQYFGPGTRLLVL.

The rearrangement uses TRBV7-3 and TRBJ2-5; D gene unclear. This CDR3 comprises 13 residues. Germline CDR1 is SGHTA and CDR2 is FQGTGA. Trimming pared 0 bases from V and 11 bases from J, leaving 13 bases between. The CDR3 nucleotides read TGTGCCAGCAGCTTAACCGACGTGGATGAGCAGTACTTC. Translated: CASSLTDVDEQYF.

This clonotype has ten or more counts. The chain links TRBV29-1 to TRBJ2-5; 9 bases agree with TRBD1. This CDR3 comprises 14 residues. The ends lost 7 bases at V and 2 bases at J; junction bases unmatched: 8. CDR1 and CDR2 (germline): SQVTM, ANQGSEA. Here the CDR3 reads CSGATGGGQETQYF. The CDR3 bases are TGCAGCGGTGCCACAGGGGGCGGTCAAGAGACCCAGTACTTC.

The rearrangement links TRBV9 to TRBJ2-1; TRBD2 aligns across 7 bases. Germline V CDR1 and CDR2: SGDLS, YYNGEE. The CDR3 has 16 residues. V lost 0 bases, J lost 4 bases, and 7 bases stayed unmatched. CDR3 coding DNA: TGTGCCAGCAGCGTAGGGACGGGACTAAGATACAATGAGCAGTTCTTC. Amino acid sequence: CASSVGTGLRYNEQFF.